This T cell receptor (beta chain) is drawn from a study of regulatory dendritic cells for organ transplantation. Study results and caveats: Alloreactive memory CD8+ T cell pools varied considerably between individuals. Naive T cells showed high diversity, memory cells less, memory CD8+ least.

Clones were sequenced by immunoSEQ multiplex PCR, and TCRdb holds only the in-frame ones, with some missing. The sample holds roughly 9,300 clones, 75% to 90% seen once. Concerning this clone itself: Its cognate antigen is unknown.

Trimming took 3 bases from V and 3 from J; bases not matched to a gene: 4. The germline V gene encodes CDR1 GTSNPN and CDR2 SVGIG (reference sequence). CDR3 length: 15 amino acids. CFSE-labeled sorted T cells met regulatory or mature dendritic cells for under 6 days. The source of this sequence is a human donor in good health. The chain recombines TRBV30 with TRBJ2-1, with 11 bases identical to TRBD2. Sequenced: memory CD4+ T cells from blood cultured with dendritic cells. The subset here: CD45RO+ memory T cells. This chain's CDR3 is CAWSLLAGDYNEQFF. The CDR3 region has the DNA TGTGCCTGGAGCCTACTAGCGGGGGACTACAATGAGCAGTTCTTC.